This T cell receptor (beta chain) comes out of a study of graft-versus-host responses after intestinal transplantation. Profiling relied on immunoSEQ multiplex PCR, and the TCRdb table lists in-frame clones only, not all of them. The repertoire holds roughly 100,000 clones, with roughly 87% as singletons. A note on this clone: Its antigen is undetermined.

Trimming cost V 7 bases and J 0 bases; bases outside gene matches: 4. Germline assignment: CDR1 WSHSY and CDR2 SAAADI. This CDR3 is 14 amino acids long. The chain employs TRBV10-2 and TRBJ1-1; TRBD1 matches at 8 bases. The sample here was unstimulated CD4+ T cells sorted from spleen or lymph node cells, taken before intestinal transplant. The clonotype was recovered from a human donor who received an intestinal transplant. The CDR3 DNA sequence: TGCGCCAGCAAAGAGGACAGGGTGAACACTGAAGCTTTCTTT. Translation gives CASKEDRVNTEAFF.